The source of this TCR beta chain is a study of lymphopenia after photon versus proton radiotherapy. The study, taken as a whole, reports: Relative stability marked proton patients; photon patients lost diversity and naive cells. Post-nadir diversity loss with photons came from oligoclonal expansion, particularly CD8+ Temra cells.

This clone was picked up one time. Its antigen is undetermined. Data came from immunoSEQ multiplex PCR; TCRdb stores just in-frame clones and leaves some out. The sample holds around 6,800 clones, more than 65% seen once. The input for sequencing was peripheral blood, taken from a patient treated with photon-based radiotherapy. The source of this sequence is a young man with gastric cancer.

CDR3 DNA sequence: TGTGCCAGCAGCCGGAATGGACTTAACACCGGGGAGCTGTTTTTT. Its translation: CASSRNGLNTGELFF. This chain connects TRBV4-2 to TRBJ2-2; possible D gene TRBD2, 5 bases. The germline V gene has CDR1 LGHNA and CDR2 YNFKEQ. The CDR3 covers 15 residues. V lost 4 bases and J 2 bases, leaving 11 bases between the germline ends.